This entry describes one TCR beta chain. Its antigen is as yet unknown. Method: immunoSEQ multiplex PCR; TCRdb's copy keeps in-frame clones and lacks some. Among 13,000 or so clones listed, about 86% were seen once. The data derive from a study of T cells in localized non-small cell lung cancer. Overall study results and limits: In uninvolved adjacent lung, T cell clonality reached its highest value, exceeding tumor. Across samples, adjacent lung featured a median roughly 60 of the top 100 tumor clones.

This sequence was found in a male donor older than 55 with stage III lung adenocarcinoma. Sequencing used peripheral blood, obtained before any cancer treatment.

CDR3 in amino acids: CASSLYSSPGTDTQYF. CDR3 in DNA: TGCGCCAGCAGCTTGTACTCTAGTCCTGGCACAGATACGCAGTATTTT. J is TRBJ2-3 and V is TRBV5-1; no reliable D call. In germline, CDR1 is SGHRS, CDR2 YFSETQ. The CDR3 is 16 amino acids. V was shortened by 1 base and J by 1 base, with 13 bases between the two germline ends.